The clone carrying this TCR beta chain was observed a few times. Antigen: not known. TCRdb used MiXCR to reprocess the reads, holding one entry per CDR3 protein. The sample holds under 95,000 distinct CDR3 sequences, around 49% seen once. There are 16 residues in the CDR3. Germline V gene data show CDR1 as SGHVS and CDR2 as FQNEAQ. Trimming left V 1 base short and J 0 bases short, with 12 bases between. This sample is part of a study of T cell repertoires in cytomegalovirus infection. The rearrangement uses TRBV7-8 and TRBJ1-1, with D possibly being TRBD1 (6 bases). The sequence was obtained from a human donor in good health (CMV status not recorded). Some clones in this sample may be carry-over from other donors' samples. This specimen consisted of CD8+ T cells from cultured PBMCs, obtained from culture after CMV antigen stimulation. CDR3 bases: TGTGCCAGCAGCTTAGGCAGTTCAGGGGTGAACACTGAAGCTTTCTTT. Translated: CASSLGSSGVNTEAFF.